Listed below are T cell receptor beta chains from one sample, sequenced in a study of beta chain features in type 1 diabetes. Clones were sequenced by immunoSEQ multiplex PCR, and TCRdb holds only the in-frame ones, with some missing. The sample contains 630,000 or so clones, over 12% of which appear only once. Sequencing was performed on naive CD4+ T cells from blood. These receptors were taken from a man aged 18 to 29 with type 1 diabetes. Each CDR3 is given with its conserved first and last residue. Each record gives: J gene, D gene, V gene, clone size, CDR3 length, CDR3 DNA, CDR3 protein. The D gene is left open where the match is weak. Clone size is given for some rows only: seen once, a few or many times, or a class if the clone is expanded.

TRBJ2-4	.	TRBV2	.	15	TGTGCCAGCAGTGAAGCCGGGGGAGCCGGAAACATTCAGTACTTC	CASSEAGGAGNIQYF
TRBJ1-3	.	TRBV23-1	.	16	TGCGCCAGCAGTCACTTTGCCCCAGGGGTTGGAAACACCATATATTTT	CASSHFAPGVGNTIYF
TRBJ2-7	TRBD2	TRBV6-6	.	15	TGTGCCAGCAGTTCCCAGACTAGCGGGAGATACGAGCAGTACTTC	CASSSQTSGRYEQYF
TRBJ2-5	TRBD2	TRBV28	few	13	TGTGCCAGCTCTAGCGGCGTGGTAGAGACCCAGTACTTC	CASSSGVVETQYF
TRBJ2-1	.	TRBV21-1	few	18	TGTGCCAGCAGCAAAGAGGATGGAGGGGAGGCAGCCTACAATGAGCAGTTCTTC	CASSKEDGGEAAYNEQFF
TRBJ1-5	TRBD1	TRBV30	.	14	TGTGCCTTCCAGGGGGCGGGGGGCAATCAGCCCCAGCATTTT	CAFQGAGGNQPQHF
TRBJ1-1	TRBD1	TRBV18	few	14	TGTGCCAGCTCACCCACTGACAGGGACACTGAAGCTTTCTTT	CASSPTDRDTEAFF
TRBJ2-4	TRBD2	TRBV7-2	.	17	TGTGCCAGCAGCCAAGTTAGCGGGGGCCCAGCCAAAAACATTCAGTACTTC	CASSQVSGGPAKNIQYF
TRBJ1-2	.	TRBV5-6	.	13	TGTGCCAGCACCCTGGACACCTTCTATGGCTACACCTTC	CASTLDTFYGYTF
TRBJ2-3	TRBD2	TRBV7-3	.	14	TGTGCCAGCAGCCCGGGGGGGCGTTCAGATACGCAGTATTTT	CASSPGGRSDTQYF
TRBJ2-5	.	TRBV6-6	.	16	TGTGCCAGCCTTCCAGGGGTATTGGGGTGGCAAGAGACCCAGTACTTC	CASLPGVLGWQETQYF
TRBJ2-7	.	TRBV4-3	.	12	TGCGCCAGCAGCCAAGACGAGGACGAGCAGTACTTC	CASSQDEDEQYF
TRBJ2-3	.	TRBV29-1	few	11	TGCAGCGTTGGTAGCACAGATACGCAGTATTTT	CSVGSTDTQYF
TRBJ2-7	.	TRBV29-1	.	13	TGCAGCGTTGAAGCCCATAGCGGCTACGAGCAGTACTTC	CSVEAHSGYEQYF
TRBJ1-2	.	TRBV7-9	few	13	TGTGCCAGCGTCCGGCTAGCTAACTATGGCTACACCTTC	CASVRLANYGYTF
TRBJ2-5	TRBD1	TRBV7-9	few	14	TGTGCCAGCACAGGGACAGGGAGGCGAGAGACCCAGTACTTC	CASTGTGRRETQYF
TRBJ2-7	TRBD2	TRBV29-1	.	13	TGCAGCGTTGGTTTGAGCGGGGCCTACGAGCAGTACTTC	CSVGLSGAYEQYF
TRBJ2-3	TRBD2	TRBV2	few	16	TGTGCCAGCAGTGAATCTAGCGGGACCCTCGCAAATACGCAGTATTTT	CASSESSGTLANTQYF
TRBJ2-3	.	TRBV5-1	.	12	TGCGCCAGCAGTCCGGGTACAGATACGCAGTATTTT	CASSPGTDTQYF
TRBJ2-3	TRBD2	TRBV2	few	16	TGTGCCAGCAGTGGAGGGACTAGCGGGACCACAGATACGCAGTATTTT	CASSGGTSGTTDTQYF